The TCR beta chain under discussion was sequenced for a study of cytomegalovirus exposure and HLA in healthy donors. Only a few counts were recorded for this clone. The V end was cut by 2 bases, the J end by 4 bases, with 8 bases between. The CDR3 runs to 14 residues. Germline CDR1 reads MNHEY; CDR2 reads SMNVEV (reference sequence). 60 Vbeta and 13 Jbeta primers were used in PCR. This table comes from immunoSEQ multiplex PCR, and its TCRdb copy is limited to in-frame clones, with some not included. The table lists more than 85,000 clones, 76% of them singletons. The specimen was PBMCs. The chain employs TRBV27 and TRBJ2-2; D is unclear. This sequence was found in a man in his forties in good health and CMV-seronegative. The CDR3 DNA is TGTGCCAGCAGTTTAAGCGCTGCCACCGGGGAGCTGTTTTTT. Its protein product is CASSLSAATGELFF.